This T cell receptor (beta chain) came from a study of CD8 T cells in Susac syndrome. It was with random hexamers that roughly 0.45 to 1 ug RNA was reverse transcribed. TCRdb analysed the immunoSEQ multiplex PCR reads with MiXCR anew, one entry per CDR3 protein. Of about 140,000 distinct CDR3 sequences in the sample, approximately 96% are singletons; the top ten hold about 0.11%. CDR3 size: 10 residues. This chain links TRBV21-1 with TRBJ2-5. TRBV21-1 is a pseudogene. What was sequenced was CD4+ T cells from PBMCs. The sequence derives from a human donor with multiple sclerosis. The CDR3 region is CASSKETQYF. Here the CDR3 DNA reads TGTGCCAGCAGCAAAGAGACCCAGTACTTC.